The 26 T cell receptor beta chains below all came from one sample that was sequenced in a study of cytotoxic CD8 clonotypes in ibrutinib-treated CLL. Only in-frame clones appear in the TCRdb table, and some are missing; sequencing was by immunoSEQ multiplex PCR. The table records over 250,000 clones, approximately 76% of them present only once. Sequencing was performed on PBMCs, taken at disease progression, from a patient treated with ibrutinib. These receptors all come from a human donor with chronic lymphocytic leukemia.

The chain is built from TRBV7-9 and TRBJ1-2; D gene unclear. Germline V lookup: CDR1 SEHNR, CDR2 FQNEAQ (reference sequence). The CDR3 runs to 14 residues. V lost 5 bases to trimming and J lost 2 bases, with 12 bases between them. CDR3 in DNA: TGTGCCAGCAGCCAAGGCCCAGGAAACTATGGCTACACCTTC. It is translated as CASSQGPGNYGYTF.

This clone was picked up one time. The rearrangement joins TRBV28 to TRBJ2-7, with D uncertain. Germline V gene sequence: CDR1 MDHEN, CDR2 SYDVKM. With 3 bases removed from V and 7 bases from J, the gap between germline ends came to 10 bases. The CDR3 extends over 12 amino acids. CDR3: CASSFGLLEQYF. CDR3 nucleotide sequence: TGTGCCAGCAGTTTTGGTCTTTTGGAGCAGTACTTC.

The genes are TRBV7-3 and TRBJ1-3; the D is unclear. The CDR3 is made up of 14 amino acids. With 3 bases removed from V and 0 bases from J, the gap between germline ends came to 6 bases. Germline CDR1 is SGHTA and CDR2 is FQGTGA. The CDR3 is CASSFSNSGNTIYF. In DNA form, the CDR3 reads TGTGCCAGCAGCTTTTCTAACTCTGGAAACACCATATATTTT.

The chain joins TRBV29-1 to TRBJ2-3; TRBD2 matches at 12 bases. Trimming at V came to 1 base and at J to 4 bases, leaving 9 bases not matched to a gene. The CDR3 totals 17 residues. CDR1 SQVTM and CDR2 ANQGSEA come from the germline V gene. The chain's CDR3 is CSVEGSLTSGGSDTQYF. The CDR3 DNA sequence: TGCAGCGTTGAAGGATCTTTGACTAGCGGGGGCTCAGATACGCAGTATTTT.

The chain carries TRBV28 and TRBJ2-7; no clear D. The germline CDR1 and CDR2 sequences are MDHEN and SYDVKM. CDR3 length: 13 residues. V shed 3 bases and J shed 7 bases, with 13 bases lying between them. CDR3 sequence: CASSFEFMREQYF. The CDR3 DNA reads TGTGCCAGCAGTTTTGAGTTTATGAGGGAGCAGTACTTC. The full variable domain, completed using reference TRBV28 and TRBJ2-7, is DVKVTQSSRYLVKRTGEKVFLECVQDMDHENMFWYRQDPGLGLRLIYFSYDVKMKEKGDIPEGYSVSREKKERFSLILESASTNQTSMYLCASSFEFMREQYFGPGTRLTVT.

This clone appeared once. The V call is TRBV10-2, the J call TRBJ1-6; D unclear. The CDR3 consists of 15 residues. Deletions cut 2 bases from V and 9 bases from J, with 14 bases between. The germline V gene encodes CDR1 WSHSY and CDR2 SAAADI. The CDR3: CASSERQALFSPLHF. CDR3 sequence (DNA): TGCGCCAGCAGTGAGCGGCAGGCCCTATTTTCACCCCTCCACTTT.

The CDR3 protein is CAIRVSSGNTIYF. The CDR3 nucleotides are TGTGCCATCAGGGTGAGCTCTGGAAACACCATATATTTT. The rearrangement links TRBV10-3 to TRBJ1-3, with D unclear. V was shortened by 6 bases and J by 0 bases, with 6 bases between the two germline ends. Germline V CDR1 and CDR2: ENHRY, SYGVKD. The CDR3 extends over 13 amino acids.

On this clone itself: The junction departs from germline at one end; a sequencing error may be responsible. The rearrangement joins TRBV28 to TRBJ2-3; the match to TRBD2 covers 15 bases. This CDR3 comprises 16 residues. Looked up from germline, CDR1 is MDHEN and CDR2 is SYDVKM. CDR3 amino acids: CASRLLGLAGGDTQYF. The CDR3 coding sequence is TGTGCCAGCAGGTTATTAGGACTAGCGGGAGGGGATACGCAGTATTTT.

V usage is TRBV5-1 and J usage is TRBJ1-1, with TRBD1 as a possible D gene (6 bases). Trimming left V 4 bases short and J 1 base short, with 14 bases between. This CDR3 comprises 15 residues. Germline loops: CDR1 SGHRS, CDR2 YFSETQ. The chain's CDR3 is CASSVRGGGNTEAFF. CDR3 nucleotide sequence: TGCGCCAGCAGCGTCAGGGGAGGGGGGAACACTGAAGCTTTCTTT.

The rearrangement uses TRBV19 and TRBJ2-3, with D maybe TRBD1 (6 bases). The CDR3 contains 15 residues. Per the germline V gene, CDR1 is LNHDA and CDR2 is SQIVND (reference sequence). V lost 5 bases and J 2 bases, leaving 14 bases between the germline ends. The CDR3 reads CASSATGIFTDTQYF. For the CDR3, the DNA is TGTGCCAGTAGTGCCACAGGGATTTTCACAGATACGCAGTATTTT.

The gene calls are TRBV5-1 and TRBJ2-3; no clear D gene. Trimming took off 2 bases at V and 0 bases at J, with 7 bases between the two ends. This CDR3 comprises 14 residues. From germline, CDR1 is SGHRS and CDR2 YFSETQ. CDR3: CASSLSGSTDTQYF. The CDR3 DNA sequence: TGCGCCAGCAGCTTATCCGGGAGCACAGATACGCAGTATTTT.

V gene TRBV10-2 combines with J gene TRBJ1-5; D unresolved. This CDR3 has 14 residues. The germline V gene has CDR1 WSHSY and CDR2 SAAADI. V lost 6 bases to trimming and J lost 3 bases, with 12 bases between them. The CDR3 is CASSPDGNNQPQHF. The CDR3 coding sequence is TGCGCCAGCAGCCCAGACGGAAACAATCAGCCCCAGCATTTT.

This chain connects TRBV19 to TRBJ2-7; D gene uncertain. V gave up 3 bases and J gave up 7 bases, with 13 bases separating them. The CDR3 has 13 amino acids. The germline CDR1 and CDR2 sequences are LNHDA and SQIVND (reference sequence). The chain's CDR3 is CASSIGPRWEQYF. As DNA, the CDR3 is TGTGCCAGTAGTATTGGCCCCAGGTGGGAGCAGTACTTC.

The rearrangement links TRBV19 to TRBJ2-4, with D unclear. Germline lookup yields CDR1 LNHDA and CDR2 SQIVND (reference sequence). Between the trimmed V and J ends, which lost 0 bases and 0 bases, there was a span of 3 bases. The CDR3 totals 14 residues. Here the CDR3 reads CASSIELAKNIQYF. The CDR3, as DNA: TGTGCCAGTAGTATAGAATTAGCCAAAAACATTCAGTACTTC.

The chain employs TRBV5-1 and TRBJ2-7; either TRBD1 or TRBD2 may supply D (5 bases each). CDR1 and CDR2 (germline): SGHRS, YFSETQ. Trimming stripped 0 bases from V and 6 bases from J, with 13 bases between. There are 14 residues in the CDR3. The DNA for the CDR3 is TGCGCCAGCAGCTTGGAACGGGGTGGGGGCGAGCAGTACTTC. Protein product: CASSLERGGGEQYF.

This rearrangement joins TRBV6-6 to TRBJ2-3; 8 positions agree with TRBD2. Per the germline V gene, CDR1 is MNHNY and CDR2 is SVGAGI (reference sequence). V was clipped by 5 bases and J by 2 bases; unmatched bases: 9. This CDR3 has 16 amino acids. The CDR3 loop reads CASSPLTSGYTDTQYF. In nucleotides, the CDR3 is TGTGCCAGCAGTCCCCTAACTAGCGGTTACACAGATACGCAGTATTTT.

This clone showed up just once. CDR3 sequence reads: CSAAGGGLGNQPQHF. DNA for the CDR3: TGCAGCGCTGCGGGAGGGGGCCTGGGCAATCAGCCCCAGCATTTT. The chain uses TRBV29-1 and TRBJ1-5; 7 positions agree with TRBD1. The germline gives CDR1 SQVTM, CDR2 ANQGSEA. This CDR3 has 15 amino acids. Trimming removed 7 bases from V and 2 bases from J; junction bases left unmatched: 11.

This chain links TRBV2 with TRBJ2-3; 11 positions match TRBD2. The CDR3 sequence is 15 residues long. Per germline, CDR1 SNHLY and CDR2 FYNNEI. The trim removed 6 bases at V and 7 bases at J, leaving 9 bases unmatched. The CDR3 bases are TGTGCCAGCAGAGTAGCGGGGGGGATAACCTATACGCAGTATTTT. Protein product: CASRVAGGITYTQYF. The whole variable domain, remainder taken from reference TRBV2 and TRBJ2-3, is EPEVTQTPSHQVTQMGQEVILRCVPISNHLYFYWYRQILGQKVEFLVSFYNNEISEKSEIFDDQFSVERPDGSNFTLKIRSTKLEDSAMYFCASRVAGGITYTQYFGPGTRLTVL.

The chain employs TRBV9 and TRBJ2-6; D not resolved. The ends were cut back, 0 bases at V and 3 bases at J, with 4 bases in the middle. This CDR3 spans 14 amino acids. CDR1 SGDLS and CDR2 YYNGEE come from the germline V gene. The CDR3 DNA reads TGTGCCAGCAGCGTAGAGAATGGGGCCAACGTCCTGACTTTC. This translates into CASSVENGANVLTF.

The chain employs TRBV4-1 and TRBJ2-7, with 10 bases lining up with TRBD1. Germline V gives CDR1 MGHRA, CDR2 YSYEKL. Trimming removed 8 bases from V and 5 bases from J; junction bases left unmatched: 12. The CDR3 totals 15 residues. CDR3 residues: CASSSSWDRGHEQYF. As DNA, the CDR3 is TGCGCCAGCTCTTCGAGTTGGGACAGGGGCCACGAGCAGTACTTC.

This clone was found once. The V call is TRBV19, the J call TRBJ1-3; D possibly corresponds to TRBD1 (6 bases). This CDR3 contains 16 residues. V lost 6 bases and J 8 bases, leaving 23 bases between the germline ends. The germline V gene has CDR1 LNHDA and CDR2 SQIVND (reference sequence). The CDR3 is CASSIYLSGAMDTIYF. DNA of the CDR3: TGTGCCAGTAGCATCTACCTTTCAGGGGCCATGGACACCATATATTTT.

This clone was detected once. V gene TRBV25-1 combines with J gene TRBJ1-5; D not certain. V lost 1 base, J lost 3 bases, and 10 bases lay in between. The germline CDR1 and CDR2 sequences are MGHDK and SYGVNS. This CDR3 has 15 residues. In nucleotides, the CDR3 is TGTGCCAGCAGTGAATCAGGACGGTTCAATCAGCCCCAGCATTTT. Translating gives CASSESGRFNQPQHF.

The rearrangement joins TRBV7-6 to TRBJ2-5; 9 bases agree with TRBD2. Trimming took 1 base from V and 5 from J; bases not matched to a gene: 5. Germline CDR1 is SGHVS and CDR2 is FNYEAQ. This CDR3 has 15 amino acids. The CDR3 loop reads CASSLVSGRRETQYF. CDR3 bases: TGTGCCAGCAGCTTAGTTAGCGGGAGACGGGAGACCCAGTACTTC.

Here the CDR3 reads CASSLGRFQETQYF. The DNA for the CDR3 is TGTGCCAGCAGCTTAGGACGGTTCCAAGAGACCCAGTACTTC. The chain links TRBV7-2 to TRBJ2-5, with unresolved D. V lost 1 base and J 1 base, leaving 7 bases between the germline ends. CDR3 length equals 14 residues. The V gene's germline CDR1 is SGHTA and CDR2 FQGNSA.

This clone was observed a single time. This rearrangement joins TRBV19 to TRBJ2-1; TRBD1 aligns across 7 bases. The V segment lost 5 bases and the J segment 7 bases; nucleotides outside the gene matches: 5. Germline CDR1 is LNHDA and CDR2 is SQIVND (reference sequence). The CDR3 totals 13 residues. As DNA, the CDR3 is TGTGCCAGTAGTTCAGACAGGGCTAATGAGCAGTTCTTC. Its protein product is CASSSDRANEQFF.

This chain connects TRBV5-4 to TRBJ2-7; 11 positions match TRBD2. Trimming took 2 bases from V and 2 from J; bases not matched to a gene: 12. CDR1 SGHNT and CDR2 YYREEE come from the germline V gene (reference sequence). The CDR3 length is 18 residues. CDR3 in DNA: TGTGCCAGCAGCTTAGGGGCGACTAGCGGGGAGTGGACCTACGAGCAGTACTTC. As protein: CASSLGATSGEWTYEQYF. Supplemented by reference TRBV5-4 and TRBJ2-7, the full variable domain reads ETGVTQSPTHLIKTRGQQVTLRCSSQSGHNTVSWYQQALGQGPQFIFQYYREEENGRGNFPPRFSGLQFPNYSSELNVNALELDDSALYLCASSLGATSGEWTYEQYFGPGTRLTVT.